This TCR beta chain derives from a study of cytotoxic CD8 clonotypes in ibrutinib-treated CLL. Assay: immunoSEQ multiplex PCR; the TCRdb copy retains only in-frame clones and omits some. The sample lists approximately 140,000 clones, approximately 75% occurring once. General study results and limits: Baseline clonality, higher than in age-matched healthy donors, tracked circulating CD8+ T-cell counts.

The V gene end was trimmed by 6 bases and the J gene end by 8 bases; junction bases not matched to a gene: 7. This CDR3 contains 14 residues. CDR1 is MDHEN, CDR2 SYDVKM, per germline. Investigators sourced around 2 micrograms of genomic DNA from cryopreserved PBMCs for TCR beta libraries. For this clone: The antigen remains unidentified.

The TCR originated in a human donor with chronic lymphocytic leukemia. The input for sequencing was PBMCs, taken after 12 months of ibrutinib treatment. The chain combines TRBV28 with TRBJ1-4; 9 bases match TRBD1. The CDR3 DNA follows: TGTGCCAGCAGCATACAGGGGGCGAGGGAAAAACTGTTTTTT. Translating it yields CASSIQGAREKLFF.